This T cell receptor (beta chain) was captured by sequencing in a study of blood T cell repertoires in COVID-19. The V and J ends lost 8 bases and 5 bases, in that order; junction bases with no gene match: 11. The CDR3 covers 15 residues. Germline V gene lookup returns CDR1 LGHDT and CDR2 YNNKEL (reference sequence). Only in-frame clones appear in the TCRdb table, and some are missing; sequencing was by immunoSEQ multiplex PCR. The sample lists about 380,000 clones; more than 85% were seen once. Symptom resolution, clearance, or two negative PCRs marked donors in Cohort 3 as recovered. V is TRBV3-1 (or the pseudogene TRBV3-2) and J is TRBJ1-4; 7 nucleotides align to TRBD1. The sequenced sample consisted of PBMCs or T cells enriched from blood (not recorded which). This sequence was found in a woman aged 30 to 39 who had recovered from COVID-19. The CDR3 region is CASQNRQGPNEKLFF. The CDR3, as DNA: TGTGCCAGCCAAAACCGACAGGGCCCAAATGAAAAACTGTTTTTT.